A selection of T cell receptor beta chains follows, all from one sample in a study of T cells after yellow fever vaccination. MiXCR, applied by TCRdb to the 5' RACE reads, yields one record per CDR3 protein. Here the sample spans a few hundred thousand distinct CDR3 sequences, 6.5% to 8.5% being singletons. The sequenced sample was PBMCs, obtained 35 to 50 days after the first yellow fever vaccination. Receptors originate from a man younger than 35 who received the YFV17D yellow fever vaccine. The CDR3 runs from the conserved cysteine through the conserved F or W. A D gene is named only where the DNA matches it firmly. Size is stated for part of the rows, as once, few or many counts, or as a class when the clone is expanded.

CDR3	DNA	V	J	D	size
CASSGGQGGNSPLHF	TGCGCCAGCAGCGGAGGACAGGGGGGGAATTCACCCCTCCACTTT	TRBV5-1	TRBJ1-6	TRBD1	many
CSVVTPGETQYF	TGCAGCGTTGTTACTCCGGGGGAGACCCAGTACTTC	TRBV29-1	TRBJ2-5	NA	NA
CATSDISSGFNEQFF	TGTGCCACCAGTGATATTTCTAGCGGGTTCAATGAGCAGTTCTTC	TRBV24-1	TRBJ2-1	TRBD2	few
CASSQAGGDRQPTDTQYF	TGCGCCAGCAGCCAAGCCGGGGGGGACAGGCAACCCACAGATACGCAGTATTTT	TRBV4-1	TRBJ2-3	NA	few
CASSQGPGGGWQYF	TGCGCCAGCAGCCAAGGTCCAGGGGGCGGTTGGCAGTACTTC	TRBV4-1	TRBJ2-7	TRBD1	NA
CASSQEYEKLFF	TGTGCCAGCAGCCAAGAATACGAAAAACTGTTTTTT	TRBV3-1	TRBJ1-4	NA	NA
CASSHRGPPSEAFF	TGTGCCAGCAGCCACCGGGGACCACCGTCTGAAGCTTTCTTT	TRBV6-1	TRBJ1-1	NA	NA
CSGDTGGQYGYTF	TGCAGCGGGGATACGGGGGGGCAATATGGCTACACCTTC	TRBV29-1	TRBJ1-2	NA	few
CASSPLGSLGQYF	TGTGCCAGCAGCCCCCTAGGATCCCTCGGGCAGTATTTT	TRBV7-2	TRBJ2-3	NA	few
CASSLAQGSLYEQYF	TGTGCCAGCAGCTTAGCCCAGGGAAGTCTCTACGAGCAGTACTTC	TRBV7-6	TRBJ2-7	NA	NA
CASSMRIQETQYF	TGTGCCAGTAGTATGCGGATCCAAGAGACCCAGTACTTC	TRBV19	TRBJ2-5	NA	NA
CASSLGPGRDMNTEAFF	TGTGCCAGCAGCTTAGGGCCAGGGAGGGACATGAACACTGAAGCTTTCTTT	TRBV7-2	TRBJ1-1	NA	few
CASRKERGKVSAKLFF	TGTGCCAGCAGAAAGGAGAGGGGAAAAGTTTCTGCAAAACTGTTTTTT	TRBV9	TRBJ1-4	NA	NA
CASIPPGRDNEQFF	TGTGCCAGCATCCCCCCGGGACGGGACAATGAGCAGTTCTTC	TRBV3-1	TRBJ2-1	NA	few
CASSQGSGRASPLHF	TGTGCCAGCAGCCAAGGGTCCGGCCGGGCCTCACCCCTCCACTTT	TRBV3-1	TRBJ1-6	NA	few
CAWTQWGSPYYGYTF	TGTGCCTGGACTCAATGGGGGAGCCCCTACTATGGCTACACCTTC	TRBV30	TRBJ1-2	NA	few
CASNPGTGIINEQFF	TGTGCCAGCAACCCCGGGACAGGGATCATCAATGAGCAGTTCTTC	TRBV7-9	TRBJ2-1	TRBD1	NA
CASSPTLGDTQYF	TGTGCCAGCAGCCCTACGTTGGGGGATACGCAGTATTTT	TRBV4-2	TRBJ2-3	NA	few
CASSLRQEYGYTF	TGCGCCAGCAGCTTGCGACAGGAGTATGGCTACACCTTC	TRBV5-1	TRBJ1-2	NA	NA
CASSLVDNEQFF	TGTGCCAGCAGCTTGGTGGACAATGAGCAGTTCTTC	TRBV5-6	TRBJ2-1	NA	few
CSVERGTYNEQFF	TGCAGCGTTGAAAGGGGGACCTACAATGAGCAGTTCTTC	TRBV29-1	TRBJ2-1	NA	NA
CASSLATTVTGPIKYF	TGTGCCAGCAGCTTAGCGACGACAGTAACGGGTCCCATCAAGTACTTC	TRBV7-2	TRBJ2-7	NA	many
CASSQAGQGYNEQFF	TGTGCCAGCAGCCAAGCGGGACAGGGCTACAATGAGCAGTTCTTC	TRBV3-1	TRBJ2-1	TRBD1	NA
CASSTQSGNTIYF	TGCGCCAGCAGTACTCAATCTGGAAACACCATATATTTT	TRBV10-2	TRBJ1-3	NA	few
CASSPPPGSYTF	TGTGCCAGCAGCCCTCCTCCGGGTAGCTACACCTTC	TRBV9	TRBJ1-2	NA	few
CASSQQVLETQYF	TGCGCCAGCAGCCAGCAGGTTTTAGAGACCCAGTACTTC	TRBV4-3	TRBJ2-5	NA	NA
CSVGKPEAYGYTF	TGCAGCGTTGGGAAACCGGAAGCCTATGGCTACACCTTC	TRBV29-1	TRBJ1-2	NA	few
CASSRAGGNQPQHF	TGCGCCAGCAGCCGGGCAGGGGGCAATCAGCCCCAGCATTTT	TRBV4-1	TRBJ1-5	NA	many
CASSLAGTGVPDTQYF	TGCGCCAGCAGCTTGGCCGGGACAGGCGTTCCCGATACGCAGTATTTT	TRBV5-1	TRBJ2-3	TRBD1	NA
CASTPKRDRDFLSRRNTIYF	TGTGCCAGCACCCCGAAGAGGGACAGGGATTTTTTGAGTAGGCGGAACACCATATATTTT	TRBV12-3/TRBV12-4	TRBJ1-3	TRBD1	NA
CASSLDLGIQPQHF	TGTGCCAGCAGCTTAGATCTGGGGATCCAGCCCCAGCATTTT	TRBV7-2	TRBJ1-5	NA	NA
CASSRQRGAGYGYTF	TGTGCCAGCAGCCGCCAGAGGGGGGCGGGCTATGGCTACACCTTC	TRBV12-3/TRBV12-4	TRBJ1-2	NA	many
CASRADRGRIPTGELFF	TGTGCCAGCAGGGCTGACAGGGGGCGCATCCCCACCGGGGAGCTGTTTTTT	TRBV12-3/TRBV12-4	TRBJ2-2	TRBD1	few
CASSSTGRETQYF	TGTGCCAGCAGCTCGACAGGGAGAGAGACCCAGTACTTC	TRBV28	TRBJ2-5	TRBD1	many
CSVRVRPTDTQYF	TGCAGCGTTCGGGTCCGCCCCACAGATACGCAGTATTTT	TRBV29-1	TRBJ2-3	NA	few
CASSQDRASNTQYF	TGTGCCAGCAGCCAAGATAGGGCATCAAATACGCAGTATTTT	TRBV3-1	TRBJ2-3	NA	few
CASSQEGLAVVEQFF	TGCGCCAGCAGCCAAGAAGGTCTAGCGGTGGTTGAGCAGTTCTTC	TRBV4-1	TRBJ2-1	TRBD2	few
CASSPTSGGFNEQFF	TGTGCCAGCAGCCCCACTAGCGGGGGGTTTAATGAGCAGTTCTTC	TRBV7-2	TRBJ2-1	TRBD2	NA
CASSLAQGYGGELFF	TGTGCCAGCAGTTTAGCCCAGGGGTACGGCGGGGAGCTGTTTTTT	TRBV12-3/TRBV12-4	TRBJ2-2	NA	many
CASTLQSSYNSPLHF	TGTGCCAGCACCCTACAGAGCTCCTATAATTCACCCCTCCACTTT	TRBV7-2	TRBJ1-6	NA	few
CASSSGQGAFDGYTF	TGCGCCAGCAGCTCTGGACAGGGGGCGTTTGATGGCTACACCTTC	TRBV5-1	TRBJ1-2	TRBD1	many
CASSAGGDTQYF	TGTGCCAGCAGTGCGGGGGGAGATACGCAGTATTTT	TRBV2	TRBJ2-3	TRBD2	few
CSLIRGDHQETQYF	TGCAGCCTGATTAGAGGGGACCACCAAGAGACCCAGTACTTC	TRBV29-1	TRBJ2-5	NA	many
CASSLGLVAADQETQYF	TGCGCCAGCAGTCTTGGGTTGGTAGCGGCCGATCAAGAGACCCAGTACTTC	TRBV5-1	TRBJ2-5	NA	many
CASSYSRSPGQGFMNTEAFF	TGTGCCAGCAGTTACTCGCGGAGTCCGGGACAGGGGTTCATGAACACTGAAGCTTTCTTT	TRBV6-2/TRBV6-3	TRBJ1-1	TRBD1	NA
CASSLAAENTGELFF	TGCGCCAGCAGCTTGGCGGCAGAGAACACCGGGGAGCTGTTTTTT	TRBV5-1	TRBJ2-2	NA	NA